Below are 10 T cell receptor beta chains sequenced from a single sample in a study of T cell responses to AZD1222 COVID-19 vaccine. Here immunoSEQ multiplex PCR was the method, and the copy in TCRdb shows in-frame clones only, minus some. This sample has around 50,000 clones, with about 86% found just once. The sequencing here drew on peripheral blood, taken 28 days after the second AZD1222 dose. Receptors originate from an adult who received the AZD1222 COVID-19 vaccine.

This chain uses TRBV2 with TRBJ2-3; 9 bases line up with TRBD2. Germline CDR1 SNHLY, CDR2 FYNNEI. The CDR3 loop spans 15 amino acids. V was pared by 7 bases and J by 12 bases, with 17 bases of the junction left unmatched. CDR3 region: CASTGLAHSDYIQYF. Here the CDR3 DNA reads TGTGCCAGCACGGGACTAGCACACAGTGACTATATCCAGTATTTT. The full variable domain, completed using reference TRBV2 and TRBJ2-3, is EPEVTQTPSHQVTQMGQEVILRCVPISNHLYFYWYRQILGQKVEFLVSFYNNEISEKSEIFDDQFSVERPDGSNFTLKIRSTKLEDSAMYFCASTGLAHSDYIQYFGPGTRLTVL.

The chain joins TRBV19 to TRBJ1-2, with 8 bases fitting TRBD1. V was pared by 5 bases and J by 5 bases, with 7 bases of the junction left unmatched. CDR1 LNHDA and CDR2 SQIVND come from the germline V gene (reference sequence). This CDR3 contains 14 residues. The CDR3 DNA follows: TGTGCCAGTAGTCCGGACAGGGAAGGGTATGGCTACACCTTC. Its protein product is CASSPDREGYGYTF.

The chain is built from TRBV2 and TRBJ2-6; 7 bases map to TRBD1. V was clipped by 6 bases and J by 1 base; unmatched bases: 6. The germline V gene has CDR1 SNHLY and CDR2 FYNNEI. The CDR3 is 16 amino acids. The CDR3 nucleotides are TGTGCCAGCAGGGGGACAGTACTTTCTGGGGCCAACGTCCTGACTTTC. Translated, it gives CASRGTVLSGANVLTF. The full variable domain, with the rest looked up from reference TRBV2 and TRBJ2-6, is EPEVTQTPSHQVTQMGQEVILRCVPISNHLYFYWYRQILGQKVEFLVSFYNNEISEKSEIFDDQFSVERPDGSNFTLKIRSTKLEDSAMYFCASRGTVLSGANVLTFGAGSRLTVL.

The genes are TRBV2 and TRBJ2-7; TRBD2 matches at 10 bases. In germline, CDR1 is SNHLY, CDR2 FYNNEI. This CDR3 has 15 residues. Trimming took 7 bases from V and 3 from J; bases not matched to a gene: 9. CDR3: CASTEVAGGRYEQYF. As DNA, the CDR3 is TGTGCCAGCACCGAAGTAGCGGGAGGCCGCTACGAGCAGTACTTC.

The rearrangement uses TRBV4-1 and TRBJ1-6; a possible D gene is TRBD1 (5 bases). The V gene lost 3 bases and the J gene lost 4 bases, with 13 bases spanning the gap. This CDR3 region has 16 residues. Germline V CDR1 and CDR2: MGHRA, YSYEKL. In DNA, the CDR3 is TGCGCCAGCAGCCAGACTTCGGGACTTTATAATTCACCCCTCCACTTT. This gives the protein CASSQTSGLYNSPLHF.

This sequence joins TRBV2 and TRBJ2-6; 12 bases align to TRBD1. The V gene's germline CDR1 is SNHLY and CDR2 FYNNEI. The trim removed 2 bases at V and 4 bases at J, leaving 6 bases unmatched. The CDR3 sequence is 18 residues long. CDR3 in amino acids: CASSERGQGAFGANVLTF. The CDR3 DNA sequence: TGTGCCAGCAGTGAAAGGGGACAGGGGGCGTTCGGGGCCAACGTCCTGACTTTC.

The chain employs TRBV4-1 and TRBJ1-4, with D possibly TRBD1 on 5 matching bases. V lost 3 bases, J lost 5 bases, and 13 bases lay in between. Germline CDR1 is MGHRA and CDR2 is YSYEKL. CDR3 length: 15 amino acids. The DNA for the CDR3 is TGCGCCAGCAGCCACGGGACTTCCTTAAATGAAAAACTGTTTTTT. It yields the protein CASSHGTSLNEKLFF.

This CDR3 is CASSPPFGVVDYGYTF. CDR3 coding DNA: TGTGCCAGCAGCCCCCCTTTTGGGGTCGTGGACTATGGCTACACCTTC. The rearrangement uses TRBV3-1 (or the pseudogene TRBV3-2) and TRBJ1-2; D ambiguous. Germline V lookup: CDR1 LGHDT, CDR2 YNNKEL (reference sequence). The CDR3 runs 16 residues. Trimming pared 4 bases from V and 3 bases from J, leaving 18 bases between.

There are a few counts of this clone. The chain links TRBV11-2 to TRBJ1-2; D gene ambiguous. Trimming shortened V by 5 bases and J by 4 bases, and 14 bases separated the two germline ends. Germline lookup yields CDR1 SGHAT and CDR2 FQNNGV. CDR3 length: 14 residues. The CDR3 loop reads CASSRGGSSYGYTF. CDR3 sequence (DNA): TGTGCCAGCAGCCGAGGCGGTTCCTCCTATGGCTACACCTTC.

J is TRBJ1-1 and V is TRBV6-1; maybe TRBD1 (5 bases). V lost 2 bases and J lost 7, with 11 bases in between. This CDR3 is built from 13 residues. From germline, CDR1 is MNHNS and CDR2 SASEGT. CDR3 amino acids: CASSENRNYEAFF. The CDR3 DNA reads as TGTGCCAGCAGTGAAAACAGGAACTATGAAGCTTTCTTT.